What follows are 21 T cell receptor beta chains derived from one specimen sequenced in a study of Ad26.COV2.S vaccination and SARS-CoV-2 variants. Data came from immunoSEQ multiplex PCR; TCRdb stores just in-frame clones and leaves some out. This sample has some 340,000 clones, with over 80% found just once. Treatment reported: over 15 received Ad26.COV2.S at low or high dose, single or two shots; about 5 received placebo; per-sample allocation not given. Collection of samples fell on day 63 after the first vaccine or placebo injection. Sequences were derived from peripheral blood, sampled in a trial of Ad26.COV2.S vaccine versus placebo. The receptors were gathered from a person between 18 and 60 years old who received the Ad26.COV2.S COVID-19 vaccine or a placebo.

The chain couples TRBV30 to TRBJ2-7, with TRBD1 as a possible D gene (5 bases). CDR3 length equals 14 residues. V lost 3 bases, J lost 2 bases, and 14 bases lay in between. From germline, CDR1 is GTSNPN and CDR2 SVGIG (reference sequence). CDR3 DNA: TGTGCCTGGAGGTCAGGGCTGACCACCTACGAGCAGTACTTC. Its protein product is CAWRSGLTTYEQYF.

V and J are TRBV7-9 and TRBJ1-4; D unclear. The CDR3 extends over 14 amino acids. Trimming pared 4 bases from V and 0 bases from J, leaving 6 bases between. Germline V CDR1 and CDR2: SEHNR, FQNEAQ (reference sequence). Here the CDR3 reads CASSYYTTNEKLFF. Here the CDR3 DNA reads TGTGCCAGCAGCTACTACACAACTAATGAAAAACTGTTTTTT.

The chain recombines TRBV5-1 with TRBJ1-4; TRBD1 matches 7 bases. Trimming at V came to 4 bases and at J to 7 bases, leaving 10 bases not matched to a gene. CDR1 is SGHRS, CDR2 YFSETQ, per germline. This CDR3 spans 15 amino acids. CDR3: CASSLAGTAGEKLFF. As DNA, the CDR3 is TGCGCCAGCAGCCTTGCCGGGACAGCAGGTGAAAAACTGTTTTTT.

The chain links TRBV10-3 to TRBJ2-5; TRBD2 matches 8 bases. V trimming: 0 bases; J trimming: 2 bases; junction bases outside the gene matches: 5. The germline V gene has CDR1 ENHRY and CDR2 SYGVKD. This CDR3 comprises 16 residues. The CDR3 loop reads CAISESLRGVQETQYF. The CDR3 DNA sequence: TGTGCCATCAGTGAGTCTCTGCGGGGGGTGCAAGAGACCCAGTACTTC.

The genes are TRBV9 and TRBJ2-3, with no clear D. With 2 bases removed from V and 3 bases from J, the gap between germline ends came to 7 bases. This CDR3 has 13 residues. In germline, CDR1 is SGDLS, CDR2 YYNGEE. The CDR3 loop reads CASSVYATDTQYF. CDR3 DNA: TGTGCCAGCAGCGTCTATGCTACAGATACGCAGTATTTT.

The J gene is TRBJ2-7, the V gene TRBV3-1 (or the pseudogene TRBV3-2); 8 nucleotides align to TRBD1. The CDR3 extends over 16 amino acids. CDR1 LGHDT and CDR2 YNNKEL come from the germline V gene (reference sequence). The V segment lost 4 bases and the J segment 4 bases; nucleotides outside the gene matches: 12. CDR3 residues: CASSRTTGGVGYEQYF. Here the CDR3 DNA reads TGTGCCAGCAGCCGAACTACAGGGGGTGTAGGGTACGAGCAGTACTTC.

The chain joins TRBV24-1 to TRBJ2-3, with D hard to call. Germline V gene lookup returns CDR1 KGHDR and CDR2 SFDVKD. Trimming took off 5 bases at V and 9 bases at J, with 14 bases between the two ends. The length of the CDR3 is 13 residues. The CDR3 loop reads CATSGLPPHTQYF. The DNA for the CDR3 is TGTGCCACCAGTGGTCTCCCTCCTCACACGCAGTATTTT.

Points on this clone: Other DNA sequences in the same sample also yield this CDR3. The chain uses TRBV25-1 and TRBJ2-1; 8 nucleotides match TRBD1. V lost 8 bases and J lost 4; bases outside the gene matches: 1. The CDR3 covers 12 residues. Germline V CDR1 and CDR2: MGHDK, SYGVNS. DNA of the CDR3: TGTGCCAGCCGGGACAGGTACAATGAGCAGTTCTTC. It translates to CASRDRYNEQFF.

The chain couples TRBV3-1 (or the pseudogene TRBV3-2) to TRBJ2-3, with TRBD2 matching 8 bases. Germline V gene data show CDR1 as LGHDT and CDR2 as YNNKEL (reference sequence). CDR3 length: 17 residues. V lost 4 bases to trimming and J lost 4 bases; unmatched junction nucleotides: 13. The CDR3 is CASSPGGGAGEADTQYF. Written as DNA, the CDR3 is TGTGCCAGCAGCCCCGGAGGGGGAGCGGGGGAAGCAGATACGCAGTATTTT.

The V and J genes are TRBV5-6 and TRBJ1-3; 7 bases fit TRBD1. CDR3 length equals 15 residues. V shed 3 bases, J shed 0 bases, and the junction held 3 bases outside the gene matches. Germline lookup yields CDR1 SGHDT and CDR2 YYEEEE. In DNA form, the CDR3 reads TGTGCCAGCAGCTGGGACAGCTCCTCTGGAAACACCATATATTTT. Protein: CASSWDSSSGNTIYF.

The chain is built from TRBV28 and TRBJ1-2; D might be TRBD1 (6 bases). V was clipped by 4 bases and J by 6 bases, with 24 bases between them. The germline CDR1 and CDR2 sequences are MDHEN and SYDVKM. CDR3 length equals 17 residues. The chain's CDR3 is CASSSSPGASGAHGYTF. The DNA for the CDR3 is TGTGCCAGCAGTTCTAGCCCGGGGGCCTCAGGTGCCCATGGCTACACCTTC.

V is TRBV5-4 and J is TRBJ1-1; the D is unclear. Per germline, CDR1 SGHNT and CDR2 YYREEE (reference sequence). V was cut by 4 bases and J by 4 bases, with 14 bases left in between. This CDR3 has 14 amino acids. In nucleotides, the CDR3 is TGTGCCAGCAGCCCACACCAGGCGTCCACTGAAGCTTTCTTT. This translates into CASSPHQASTEAFF.

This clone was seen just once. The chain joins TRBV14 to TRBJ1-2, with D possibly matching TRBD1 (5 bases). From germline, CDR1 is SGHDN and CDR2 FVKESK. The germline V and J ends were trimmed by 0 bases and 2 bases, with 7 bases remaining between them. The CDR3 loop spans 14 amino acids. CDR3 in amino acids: CASSQDRQNYGYTF. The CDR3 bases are TGTGCCAGCAGCCAAGACAGACAGAACTATGGCTACACCTTC.

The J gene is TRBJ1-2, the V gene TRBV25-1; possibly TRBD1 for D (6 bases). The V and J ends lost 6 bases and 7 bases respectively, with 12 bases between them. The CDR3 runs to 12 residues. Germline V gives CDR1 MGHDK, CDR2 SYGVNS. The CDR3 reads CASSDHRAGYTF. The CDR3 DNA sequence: TGTGCCAGCAGCGACCACAGGGCTGGCTACACCTTC.

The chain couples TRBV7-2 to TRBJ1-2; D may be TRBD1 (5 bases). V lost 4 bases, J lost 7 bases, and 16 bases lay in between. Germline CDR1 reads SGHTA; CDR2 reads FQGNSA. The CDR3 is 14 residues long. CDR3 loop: CASSSAEGRAGYTF. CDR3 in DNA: TGTGCCAGCAGCTCCGCGGAGGGGAGGGCTGGCTACACCTTC.

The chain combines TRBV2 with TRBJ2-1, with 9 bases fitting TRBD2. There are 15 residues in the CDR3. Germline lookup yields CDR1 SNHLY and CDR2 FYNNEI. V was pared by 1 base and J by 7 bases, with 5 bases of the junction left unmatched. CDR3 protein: CASSEVRGGPNEQFF. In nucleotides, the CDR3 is TGTGCCAGCAGTGAAGTGCGGGGGGGCCCAAATGAGCAGTTCTTC.

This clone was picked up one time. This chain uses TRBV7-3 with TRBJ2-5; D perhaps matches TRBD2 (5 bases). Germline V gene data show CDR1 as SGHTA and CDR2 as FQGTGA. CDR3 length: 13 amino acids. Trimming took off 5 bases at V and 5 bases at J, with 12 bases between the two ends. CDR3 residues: CASSPQRGETQYF. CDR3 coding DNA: TGTGCCAGCAGCCCCCAGAGAGGGGAGACCCAGTACTTC.

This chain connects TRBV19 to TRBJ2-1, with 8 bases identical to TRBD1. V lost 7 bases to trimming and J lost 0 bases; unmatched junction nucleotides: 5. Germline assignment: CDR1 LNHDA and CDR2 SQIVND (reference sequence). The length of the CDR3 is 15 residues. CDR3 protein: CASTLTGGSYNEQFF. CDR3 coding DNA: TGTGCCAGTACCTTAACAGGGGGCTCCTACAATGAGCAGTTCTTC.

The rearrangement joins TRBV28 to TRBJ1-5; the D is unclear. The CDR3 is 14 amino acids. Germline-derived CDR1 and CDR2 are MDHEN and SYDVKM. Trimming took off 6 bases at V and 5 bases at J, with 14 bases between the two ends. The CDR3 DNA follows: TGTGCCAGCAGGAAAGTCCGTGGGGATCAGCCCCAGCATTTT. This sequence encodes CASRKVRGDQPQHF. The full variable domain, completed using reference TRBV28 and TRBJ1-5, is DVKVTQSSRYLVKRTGEKVFLECVQDMDHENMFWYRQDPGLGLRLIYFSYDVKMKEKGDIPEGYSVSREKKERFSLILESASTNQTSMYLCASRKVRGDQPQHFGDGTRLSIL.

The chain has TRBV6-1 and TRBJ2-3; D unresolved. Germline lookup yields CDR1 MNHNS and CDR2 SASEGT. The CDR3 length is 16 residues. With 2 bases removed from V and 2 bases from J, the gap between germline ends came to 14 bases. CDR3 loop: CASSEYPWAFTDTQYF. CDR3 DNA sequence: TGTGCCAGCAGTGAATACCCCTGGGCGTTCACAGATACGCAGTATTTT.

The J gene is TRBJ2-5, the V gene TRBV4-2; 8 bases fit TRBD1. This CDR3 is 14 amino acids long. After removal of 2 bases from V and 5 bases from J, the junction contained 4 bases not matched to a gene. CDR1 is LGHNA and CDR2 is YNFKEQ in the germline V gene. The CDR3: CASSQRTGRETQYF. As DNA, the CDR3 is TGTGCCAGCAGCCAACGGACAGGGCGGGAGACCCAGTACTTC.